This T cell receptor (beta chain) was sequenced in a study of T-cell reconstitution after alpha-beta-depleted transplantation in children. Study-wide points: Alpha-beta T cells present about two months after transplant were reported to originate from several hundred expanded graft clones.

This clonotype was counted a single time. Antigen specificity is unknown. A much larger clone is a single base away; this may be a read error. The authors prepared the TCRbeta library with unique molecular identifiers. A single record per CDR3 protein comes from TCRdb applying MiXCR to the PCR reads. There are a few hundred thousand distinct CDR3 sequences in the sample; around a tenth occur only once, and around 22% lies in the top ten. Sequencing used peripheral blood, obtained 180 days after TCRalphabeta/CD19-depleted stem cell transplant. This TCR came from a male patient aged 2-15 years who had a stem cell transplant for chronic granulomatous disease, so the T cells may come from the graft donor.

As DNA, the CDR3 is TGTGCCAGCTCACCTTGGGGCCAGAGCTCCTACAATGAGCAGTCCTTC. It translates to CASSPWGQSSYNEQSF. V and J are TRBV18 and TRBJ2-1, with a weak D call TRBD1 (5 bases). CDR3 length equals 16 residues. The germline V gene encodes CDR1 KGHSH and CDR2 LQKENI.